The table lists the clone carrying this T cell receptor (beta chain) with a count of one. The data originate from a study of blood T cell repertoires in COVID-19. Study background: T cells, B-cell-depleted T cells, or PBMCs supplied cDNA or gDNA.

TCRdb's copy holds only in-frame clones and misses some; the assay was immunoSEQ multiplex PCR. The table has about 69,000 clones, under 85% seen once. The CDR3 extends over 13 amino acids. Germline CDR1 is SGDLS and CDR2 is YYNGEE. The V and J ends lost 2 bases and 9 bases, in that order; junction bases with no gene match: 5. The receptor was isolated from a man in his sixties with acute or convalescent COVID-19. The chain recombines TRBV9 with TRBJ2-1; TRBD2 agrees at 7 bases. What was sequenced was peripheral blood. CDR3 DNA: TGTGCCAGCAGCGTTCTAGCGGTCGGTGAGCAGTTCTTC. As protein: CASSVLAVGEQFF.